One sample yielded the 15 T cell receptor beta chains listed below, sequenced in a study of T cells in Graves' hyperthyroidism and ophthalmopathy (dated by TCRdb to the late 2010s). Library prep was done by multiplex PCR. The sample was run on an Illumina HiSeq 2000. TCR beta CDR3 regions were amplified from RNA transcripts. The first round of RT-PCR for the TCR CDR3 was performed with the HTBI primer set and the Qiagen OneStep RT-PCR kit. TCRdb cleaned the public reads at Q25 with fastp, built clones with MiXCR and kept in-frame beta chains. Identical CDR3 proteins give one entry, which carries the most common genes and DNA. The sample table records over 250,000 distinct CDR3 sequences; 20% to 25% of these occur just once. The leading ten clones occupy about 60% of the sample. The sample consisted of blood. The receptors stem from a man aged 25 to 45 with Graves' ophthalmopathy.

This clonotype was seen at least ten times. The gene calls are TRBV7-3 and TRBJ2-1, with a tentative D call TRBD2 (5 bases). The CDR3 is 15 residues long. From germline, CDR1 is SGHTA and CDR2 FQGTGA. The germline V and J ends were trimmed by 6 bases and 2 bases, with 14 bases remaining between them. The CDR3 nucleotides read TGTGCCAGCAGTCCAAGGACTGCGGCCTACAATGAGCAGTTCTTC. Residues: CASSPRTAAYNEQFF.

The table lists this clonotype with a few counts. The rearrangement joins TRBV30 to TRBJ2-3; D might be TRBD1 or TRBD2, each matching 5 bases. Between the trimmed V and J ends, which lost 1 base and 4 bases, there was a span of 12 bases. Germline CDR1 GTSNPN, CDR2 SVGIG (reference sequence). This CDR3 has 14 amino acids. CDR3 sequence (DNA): TGTGCCTGGAGTGGGGGGATGTACGCAGATACGCAGTATTTT. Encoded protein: CAWSGGMYADTQYF.

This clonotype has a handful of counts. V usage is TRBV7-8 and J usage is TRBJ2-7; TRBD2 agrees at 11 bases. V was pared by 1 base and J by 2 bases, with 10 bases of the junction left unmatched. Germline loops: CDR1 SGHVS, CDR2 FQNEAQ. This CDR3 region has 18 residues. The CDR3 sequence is CASSLVVAGGPVPYEQYF. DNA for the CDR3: TGTGCCAGCAGCTTAGTAGTAGCGGGAGGGCCGGTTCCCTACGAGCAGTACTTC.

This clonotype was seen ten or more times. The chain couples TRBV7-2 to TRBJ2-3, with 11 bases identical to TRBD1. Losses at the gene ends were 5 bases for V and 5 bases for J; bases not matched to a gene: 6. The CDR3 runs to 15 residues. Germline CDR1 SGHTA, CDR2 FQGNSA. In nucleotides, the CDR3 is TGTGCCAGCAGCGCGGGGGACAGGGGGAAAGATACGCAGTATTTT. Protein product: CASSAGDRGKDTQYF.

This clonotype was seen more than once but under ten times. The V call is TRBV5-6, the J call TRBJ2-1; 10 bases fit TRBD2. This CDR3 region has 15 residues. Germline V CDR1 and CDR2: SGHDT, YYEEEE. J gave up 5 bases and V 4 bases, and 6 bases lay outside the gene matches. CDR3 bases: TGTGCCAGCAGCCTTAGCGGGAGGACCCACAATGAGCAGTTCTTC. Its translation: CASSLSGRTHNEQFF.

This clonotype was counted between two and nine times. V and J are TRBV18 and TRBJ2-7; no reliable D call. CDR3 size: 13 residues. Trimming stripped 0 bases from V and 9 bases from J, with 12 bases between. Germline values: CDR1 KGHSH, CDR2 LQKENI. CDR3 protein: CASSPPSSSRQYF. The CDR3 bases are TGTGCCAGCTCACCACCCTCCTCTAGTCGGCAGTACTTC.

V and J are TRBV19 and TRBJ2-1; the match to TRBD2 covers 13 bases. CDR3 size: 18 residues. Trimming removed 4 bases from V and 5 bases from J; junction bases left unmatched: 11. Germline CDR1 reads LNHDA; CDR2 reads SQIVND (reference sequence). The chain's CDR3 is CASSRTSGRPGVNNEQFF. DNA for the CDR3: TGTGCCAGTAGTAGGACTAGCGGGAGACCAGGGGTAAACAATGAGCAGTTCTTC.

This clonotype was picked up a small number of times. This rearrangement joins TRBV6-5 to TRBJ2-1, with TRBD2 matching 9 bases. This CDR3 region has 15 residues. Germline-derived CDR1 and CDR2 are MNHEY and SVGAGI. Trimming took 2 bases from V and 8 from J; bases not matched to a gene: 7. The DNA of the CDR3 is TGTGCCAGCAGTTACCTTAGCGGGAGAAGCTATGAGCAGTTCTTC. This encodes CASSYLSGRSYEQFF.

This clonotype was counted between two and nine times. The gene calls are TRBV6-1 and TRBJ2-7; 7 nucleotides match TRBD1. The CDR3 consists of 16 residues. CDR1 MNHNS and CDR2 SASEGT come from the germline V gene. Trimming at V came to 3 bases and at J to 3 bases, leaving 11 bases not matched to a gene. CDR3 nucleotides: TGTGCCAGCAGTGACACAGGGGCTGCAATTAACTACGAGCAGTACTTC. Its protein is CASSDTGAAINYEQYF.

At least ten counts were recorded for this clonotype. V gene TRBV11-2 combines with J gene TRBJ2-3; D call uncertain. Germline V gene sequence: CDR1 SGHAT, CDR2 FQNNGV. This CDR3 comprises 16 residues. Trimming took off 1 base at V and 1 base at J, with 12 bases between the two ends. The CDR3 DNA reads TGTGCCAGCAGCTTAGGATCCCCGAGAGGCACAGATACGCAGTATTTT. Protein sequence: CASSLGSPRGTDTQYF.

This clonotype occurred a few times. CDR3 nucleotide sequence: TGTGCCAGCAGCGTATTTGCGGCCCCCAACAATGAGCAGTTCTTC. This sequence encodes CASSVFAAPNNEQFF. The chain joins TRBV9 to TRBJ2-1; no firm D call. The CDR3 covers 15 residues. Trimming stripped 1 base from V and 5 bases from J, with 13 bases between. CDR1 is SGDLS, CDR2 YYNGEE, per germline.

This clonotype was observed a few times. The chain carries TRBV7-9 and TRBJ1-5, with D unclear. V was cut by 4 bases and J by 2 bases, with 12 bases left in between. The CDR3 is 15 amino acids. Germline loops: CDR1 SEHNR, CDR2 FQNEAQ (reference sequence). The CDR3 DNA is TGTGCCAGCAGCTACCACGGGGTTGGCAATCAGCCCCAGCATTTT. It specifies CASSYHGVGNQPQHF.

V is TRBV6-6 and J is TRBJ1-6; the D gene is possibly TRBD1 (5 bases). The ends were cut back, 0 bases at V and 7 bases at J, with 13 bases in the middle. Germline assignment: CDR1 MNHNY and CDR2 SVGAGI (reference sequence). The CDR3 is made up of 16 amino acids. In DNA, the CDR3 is TGTGCCAGCAGTTACTCGACCAGGGCTAGGAATTCACCCCTCCACTTT. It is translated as CASSYSTRARNSPLHF.

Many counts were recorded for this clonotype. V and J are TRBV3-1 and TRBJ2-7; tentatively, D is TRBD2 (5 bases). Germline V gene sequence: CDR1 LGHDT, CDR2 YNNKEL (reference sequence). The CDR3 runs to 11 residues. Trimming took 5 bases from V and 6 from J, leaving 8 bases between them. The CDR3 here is CASSSSIEQYF. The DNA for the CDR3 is TGTGCCAGCAGCTCTAGCATCGAGCAGTACTTC.

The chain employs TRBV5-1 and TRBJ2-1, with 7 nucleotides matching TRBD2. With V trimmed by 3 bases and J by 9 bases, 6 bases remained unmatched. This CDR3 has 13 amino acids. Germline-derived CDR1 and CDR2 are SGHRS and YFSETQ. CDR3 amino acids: CASSSYSGGEQFF. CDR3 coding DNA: TGCGCCAGCAGCTCTTACTCGGGGGGTGAGCAGTTCTTC.